These T cell receptor beta chains were read from a single sample in a study of blood T cell repertoires in COVID-19. Sequenced by immunoSEQ multiplex PCR; TCRdb stores in-frame clones only, minus some. The sample has 280,000 or so clones, roughly 85% seen once; the top ten hold more than 2%. The sequenced material came from PBMCs or T cells enriched from blood (not recorded which). All receptors derive from a man aged 25-45 years who had recovered from COVID-19. Each CDR3 is given with its conserved first and last residue. Each record gives: D gene, V gene, clone size, J gene, CDR3 DNA, CDR3 protein. D genes are given only for firm matches. Clone size is given for some rows only: seen once, a few or many times, or a class if the clone is expanded.

D: .; V: TRBV18; size: .; J: TRBJ1-4; DNA: TGTGCCAGCTCACCACCGGAGTCCTCAAGAGGTGAAAAACTGTTTTTT; CDR3: CASSPPESSRGEKLFF
D: .; V: TRBV27; size: once; J: TRBJ1-2; DNA: TGTGCCAGCAGTTTCGCGCGGGGAACCTATGGCTACACCTTC; CDR3: CASSFARGTYGYTF
D: .; V: TRBV7-2; size: .; J: TRBJ1-2; DNA: TGTGCCAGCAGCGGGCTTTGGGGCGGCTACACCTTC; CDR3: CASSGLWGGYTF
D: TRBD2; V: TRBV2; size: .; J: TRBJ2-1; DNA: TGTGCCAGCGGGGCTAGCGGGGGGTACAATGAGCAGTTCTTC; CDR3: CASGASGGYNEQFF
D: TRBD2; V: TRBV2; size: .; J: TRBJ2-1; DNA: TGTGCCAGCAGGGGACCTAGCGGGGGGTACAATGAGCAGTTCTTC; CDR3: CASRGPSGGYNEQFF
D: .; V: TRBV2; size: .; J: TRBJ1-3; DNA: TGTGCCAGCAGTGGCCCCACAGGAGGGGATTATGGAAACACCATATATTTT; CDR3: CASSGPTGGDYGNTIYF
D: .; V: TRBV9; size: .; J: TRBJ1-2; DNA: TGTGCCAGCAGCGTAGCTGGCCGCTCTAACTATGGCTACACCTTC; CDR3: CASSVAGRSNYGYTF
D: TRBD1; V: TRBV18; size: .; J: TRBJ2-4; DNA: TGTGCCAGCTCACCACCCGGACAGGGGGCCAAAAACATTCAGTACTTC; CDR3: CASSPPGQGAKNIQYF
D: .; V: TRBV7-2; size: .; J: TRBJ1-1; DNA: TGTGCCAGCAGCTTCGCCCCGCGGCGGGCCTACACTGAAGCTTTCTTT; CDR3: CASSFAPRRAYTEAFF
D: .; V: TRBV5-1; size: .; J: TRBJ2-3; DNA: TGCGCCAGCAGCTTGGTCGGGGAGGATACGCAGTATTTT; CDR3: CASSLVGEDTQYF
D: .; V: TRBV2; size: .; J: TRBJ1-6; DNA: TGTGCCAGCGGGCGGCAGGGAAATTCACCCCTCCACTTT; CDR3: CASGRQGNSPLHF
D: .; V: TRBV10-3; size: .; J: TRBJ2-7; DNA: TGTGCCATCAGCACCCGGGACACCAACTCCTACGAGCAGTACTTC; CDR3: CAISTRDTNSYEQYF